This T cell receptor (beta chain) emerged from a study of blood T cell repertoires in COVID-19. For the study at large: PBMCs, B-cell-depleted T cells, or T cells provided the cDNA or gDNA that made up the material.

Recruited during active infection, patients (from Seattle) were subsequently followed longitudinally. As processed by the authors: Scientists estimated how many nucleated cells there were by amplifying reference gene primers. The repertoire was sequenced with immunoSEQ multiplex PCR; TCRdb's copy has only in-frame clones and lacks some. The V and J calls and clone size were taken over from that table, and D and trimming were inferred from the DNA. The sample comprises 350,000 to 400,000 clones, 89% of which are singletons, and around 3% rests with the top ten. Germline V gene data show CDR1 as SGHTA and CDR2 as FQGNSA. The length of the CDR3 is 16 residues. J was trimmed by 2 bases and V by 3 bases; bases with no gene match: 6.

The source material was peripheral blood. This receptor was taken from a woman aged 25 to 39 with COVID-19, enrolled during active disease. The chain is built from TRBV7-2 and TRBJ2-3, with 9 bases matching TRBD2. The CDR3 region has the DNA TGTGCCAGCAGCTTGGGGACTAGCTCCACCACAGATACGCAGTATTTT. It specifies CASSLGTSSTTDTQYF.